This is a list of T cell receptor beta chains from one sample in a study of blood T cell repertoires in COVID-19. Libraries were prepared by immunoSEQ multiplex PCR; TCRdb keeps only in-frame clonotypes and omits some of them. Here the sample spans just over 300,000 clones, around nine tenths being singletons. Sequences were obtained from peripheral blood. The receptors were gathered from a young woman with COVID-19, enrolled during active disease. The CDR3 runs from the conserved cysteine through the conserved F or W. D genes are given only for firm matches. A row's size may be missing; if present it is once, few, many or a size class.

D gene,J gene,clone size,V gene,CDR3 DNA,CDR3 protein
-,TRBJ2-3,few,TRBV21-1,TGTGCCAGCAGCAAAGACCGGGACAGGGCAGCGGATACGCAGTATTTT,CASSKDRDRAADTQYF
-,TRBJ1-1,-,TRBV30,TGTGCGCTGAGTCCCATCACTGAAGCTTTCTTT,CALSPITEAFF
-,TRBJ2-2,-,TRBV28,TGTGCCAGCAGGGAGGTGGGGGAGCTGTTTTTT,CASREVGELFF
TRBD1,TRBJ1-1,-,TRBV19,TGTGCCAGTAGTATCGACAGGGGGAACACTGAAGCTTTCTTT,CASSIDRGNTEAFF
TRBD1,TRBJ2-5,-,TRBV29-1,TGCAGCGTAGAACCAGTCGGACAGGTTGGGGAGACCCAGTACTTC,CSVEPVGQVGETQYF
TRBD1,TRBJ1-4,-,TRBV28,TGTGCCAGCAGCCCATTCACAGGGGACTTCGAAAAACTGTTTTTT,CASSPFTGDFEKLFF
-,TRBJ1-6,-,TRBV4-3,TGCGCCAGCAGCCAAGGCGACATAGGACAGTATAATTCACCCCTCCACTTT,CASSQGDIGQYNSPLHF
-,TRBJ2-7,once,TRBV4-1,TGCGCCAGCAGCCAACCGGGTGGAGGTTCCTACGAGCAGTACTTC,CASSQPGGGSYEQYF
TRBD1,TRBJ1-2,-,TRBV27,TGTGCCAGCAGTTTATCTTGGACAGGGGACTATGGCTACACCTTC,CASSLSWTGDYGYTF
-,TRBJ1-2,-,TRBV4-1,TGCGCCAGCAGCCAAGTGGGGAGCTATGGCTACACCTTC,CASSQVGSYGYTF
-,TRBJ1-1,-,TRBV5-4,TGTGCCAGCAGCTTCCAACCCGGCGGGGAAGCTTTCTTT,CASSFQPGGEAFF
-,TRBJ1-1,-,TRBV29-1,TGCAGCGTCGACAGGAACACTGAAGCTTTCTTT,CSVDRNTEAFF
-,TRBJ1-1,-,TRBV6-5,TGTGCCAGCAGCCGTATACCTCCCCGGCAGGGAACAGCTTTCTTT,CASSRIPPRQGTAFF
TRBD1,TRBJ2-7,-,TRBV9,TGTGCCAGCAGCGGGGGACAGAACTCCTACGAGCAGTACTTC,CASSGGQNSYEQYF
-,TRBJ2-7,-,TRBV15,TGTGCCACCAGCAGAGATAGAGGGGGCTACGAGCAGTACTTC,CATSRDRGGYEQYF
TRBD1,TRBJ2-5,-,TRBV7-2,TGTGCCAGCAGCCGGGACAGGGGGGTCGAGACCCAGTACTTC,CASSRDRGVETQYF
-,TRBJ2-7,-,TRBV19,TGTGCCAGTAGTATTGGGAGCTCCTACGAGCAGTACTTC,CASSIGSSYEQYF
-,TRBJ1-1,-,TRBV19,TGTGCCAGTAATTTCATGAACACTGAAGCTTTCTTT,CASNFMNTEAFF
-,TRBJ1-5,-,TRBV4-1,TGCGCCAGCAGCCAAGAATGGTCAGGGCAGCCCCAGCATTTT,CASSQEWSGQPQHF
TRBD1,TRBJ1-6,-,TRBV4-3,TGCGCCAGCAGCCAAGTAGCGGGACAGGGTTCACCCCTCCACTTT,CASSQVAGQGSPLHF